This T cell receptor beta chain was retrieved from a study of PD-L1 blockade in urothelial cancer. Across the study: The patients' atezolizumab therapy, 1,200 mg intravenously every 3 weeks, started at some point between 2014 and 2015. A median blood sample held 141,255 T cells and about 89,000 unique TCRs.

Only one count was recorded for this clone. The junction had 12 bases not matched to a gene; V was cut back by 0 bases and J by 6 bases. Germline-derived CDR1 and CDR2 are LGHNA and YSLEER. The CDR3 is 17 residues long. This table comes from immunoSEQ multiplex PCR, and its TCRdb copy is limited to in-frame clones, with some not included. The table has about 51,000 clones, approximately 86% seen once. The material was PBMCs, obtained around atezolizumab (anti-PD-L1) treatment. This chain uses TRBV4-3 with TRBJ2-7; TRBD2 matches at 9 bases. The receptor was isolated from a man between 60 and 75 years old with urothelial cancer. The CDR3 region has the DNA TGCGCCAGCAGCCAAGATCGCGGAGCTAGCGGGAATCTCGAGCAGTACTTC. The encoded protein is CASSQDRGASGNLEQYF.